This is a list of T cell receptor beta chains from one sample in a study of T cell responses to AZD1222 COVID-19 vaccine. Profiling relied on immunoSEQ multiplex PCR, and the TCRdb table lists in-frame clones only, not all of them. Among about 150,000 clones listed, roughly 88% were seen once. This specimen was peripheral blood, taken on day 0 of MenACWY control vaccination. Source of these receptors: an adult in good health. CDR3s include the opening cysteine and the closing phenylalanine or tryptophan. A D gene is named only where the DNA matches it firmly. Size tells how often a clone was seen (once, few, many) or the class of an expanded clone, and some rows leave it out.

>TRBJ1-4|NA|TRBV3-1/TRBV3-2|NA
CASSQVSGGGANEKLFF
TGTGCCAGCAGCCAAGTATCGGGGGGGGGAGCTAATGAAAAACTGTTTTTT
>TRBJ1-2|NA|TRBV2|NA
CASRLVLGGYTF
TGTGCCAGCAGGCTAGTCTTGGGCGGCTACACCTTC
>TRBJ2-1|NA|TRBV11-1|NA
CASSPVMLVNEQFF
TGTGCCAGCAGCCCCGTAATGTTGGTGAATGAGCAGTTCTTC
>TRBJ1-5|NA|TRBV9|NA
CASSEGMGSNQPQHF
TGTGCCAGCAGCGAAGGTATGGGTAGCAATCAGCCCCAGCATTTT
>TRBJ2-1|NA|TRBV6-2/TRBV6-3|NA
CASSYAYGGEQFF
TGTGCCAGCAGTTACGCCTACGGTGGTGAGCAGTTCTTC
>TRBJ2-7|NA|TRBV3-1/TRBV3-2|TRBD2
CASSHSGVQYF
TGTGCCAGCAGCCATAGCGGGGTGCAGTACTTC
>TRBJ2-2|NA|TRBV4-2|NA
CASSQDYGKAGELFF
TGTGCCAGCAGCCAAGATTACGGGAAGGCCGGGGAGCTGTTTTTT
>TRBJ2-7|few|TRBV10-3|TRBD2
CAIRGGRSEKNEQYF
TGTGCCATCAGGGGGGGGAGATCCGAAAAGAACGAGCAGTACTTC
>TRBJ1-1|NA|TRBV5-8|NA
CASSHRVMNTEAFF
TGTGCCAGCAGCCACAGGGTTATGAACACTGAAGCTTTCTTT
>TRBJ2-5|NA|TRBV5-4|NA
CASSFGGIKQETQYF
TGTGCCAGCAGCTTTGGTGGAATAAAACAAGAGACCCAGTACTTC
>TRBJ2-1|NA|TRBV15|TRBD1
CATSKQDRVSYNEQFF
TGTGCCACCAGCAAACAGGACAGGGTCTCCTACAATGAGCAGTTCTTC
>TRBJ1-1|few|TRBV30|NA
CAWSVGIFEAFF
TGTGCCTGGAGTGTTGGGATCTTTGAAGCTTTCTTT
>TRBJ1-2|NA|TRBV5-5|TRBD1
CASSLLTGGDGYTF
TGTGCCAGCAGCTTACTGACAGGGGGGGATGGCTACACCTTC
>TRBJ1-2|NA|TRBV10-3|NA
CAISEDGNYGYTF
TGTGCCATCAGTGAGGACGGAAACTATGGCTACACCTTC
>TRBJ2-7|once|TRBV7-9|TRBD1
CASSRTGGSEQYF
TGTGCCAGCAGCCGTACAGGGGGCAGCGAGCAGTACTTC
>TRBJ1-2|NA|TRBV20-1|NA
CSANRNYGYTF
TGCAGTGCTAACAGGAACTATGGCTACACCTTC
>TRBJ1-1|few|TRBV6-2/TRBV6-3|NA
CASSYPRGTTEAFF
TGTGCCAGCAGTTACCCGAGGGGTACCACTGAAGCTTTCTTT
>TRBJ1-1|NA|TRBV6-6|TRBD1
CASGQGRGKAFF
TGTGCCAGCGGACAGGGGCGGGGGAAAGCTTTCTTT
>TRBJ2-3|NA|TRBV28|TRBD1
CASSFTTGADTQYF
TGTGCCAGCAGTTTTACGACAGGGGCAGATACGCAGTATTTT
>TRBJ2-3|NA|TRBV6-5|NA
CASSSPGAADTQYF
TGTGCCAGCAGTTCCCCTGGAGCGGCAGATACGCAGTATTTT
>TRBJ1-2|NA|TRBV28|TRBD1
CASTFGDRGNYGYTF
TGTGCCAGCACCTTCGGGGACAGAGGGAACTATGGCTACACCTTC
>TRBJ2-5|NA|TRBV12-3/TRBV12-4|NA
CASTTQLQETQYF
TGTGCCAGCACCACTCAGCTCCAAGAGACCCAGTACTTC
>TRBJ2-1|NA|TRBV5-1|TRBD2
CASSPTSGGSYNEQFF
TGCGCCAGCAGCCCAACTAGCGGGGGCTCCTACAATGAGCAGTTCTTC
>TRBJ2-2|NA|TRBV5-1|TRBD2
CASRLLADTGELFF
TGCGCCAGCAGATTGCTAGCGGATACCGGGGAGCTGTTTTTT
>TRBJ2-2|NA|TRBV5-5|NA
CASSLVGAGSNTGELFF
TGTGCCAGCAGCTTGGTAGGAGCGGGCTCGAACACCGGGGAGCTGTTTTTT
>TRBJ2-7|NA|TRBV4-3|NA
CASSQDPFTYEQYF
TGCGCCAGCAGCCAAGATCCGTTTACCTACGAGCAGTACTTC
>TRBJ2-1|NA|TRBV9|NA
CASSVGNYRGGSYNEQFF
TGTGCCAGCAGCGTAGGGAATTATCGAGGAGGGTCCTACAATGAGCAGTTCTTC
>TRBJ1-1|NA|TRBV5-1|NA
CASSWGRALGTEAFF
TGCGCCAGCAGCTGGGGGAGGGCCCTAGGCACTGAAGCTTTCTTT
>TRBJ1-1|NA|TRBV6-5|NA
CASSHRPHTEAFF
TGTGCCAGCAGCCACAGGCCCCACACTGAAGCTTTCTTT
>TRBJ1-2|NA|TRBV28|NA
CASSSLQAGGYGYTF
TGTGCCAGCAGTTCCCTCCAGGCAGGCGGCTATGGCTACACCTTC
>TRBJ2-5|NA|TRBV28|TRBD2
CASSFLGLGAVEETQYF
TGTGCCAGCAGTTTCCTTGGACTAGGCGCCGTGGAGGAGACCCAGTACTTC
>TRBJ1-1|once|TRBV10-3|NA
CAISEFRAGTEAFF
TGTGCCATCAGTGAGTTCCGGGCTGGGACTGAAGCTTTCTTT
>TRBJ2-5|NA|TRBV18|NA
CASSRSQGKETQYF
TGTGCCAGCTCACGGTCACAGGGTAAAGAGACCCAGTACTTC
>TRBJ1-4|NA|TRBV24-1|NA
CATSDPRDGGEKLFF
TGTGCCACCAGTGACCCCCGGGACGGGGGTGAAAAACTGTTTTTT
>TRBJ2-1|NA|TRBV9|NA
CASSAHYRGDYYNEQFF
TGTGCCAGCAGCGCCCATTACAGGGGGGACTACTACAATGAGCAGTTCTTC
>TRBJ2-7|NA|TRBV19|NA
CASSIGAIGYEQYF
TGTGCCAGTAGTATTGGGGCAATAGGCTACGAGCAGTACTTC
>TRBJ2-2|NA|TRBV4-3|TRBD2
CASSQGLAGANTGELFF
TGCGCCAGCAGCCAAGGACTAGCGGGAGCTAACACCGGGGAGCTGTTTTTT
>TRBJ2-2|NA|TRBV5-1|NA
CASSYDHTGELFF
TGCGCCAGCAGTTACGATCACACCGGGGAGCTGTTTTTT
>TRBJ1-1|NA|TRBV29-1|NA
CSVDSDSRDTEAFF
TGCAGCGTTGATTCGGACAGCAGAGACACTGAAGCTTTCTTT
>TRBJ1-2|NA|TRBV5-1|TRBD1
CASSPGQENGYTF
TGCGCCAGCAGCCCTGGACAGGAAAATGGCTACACCTTC
>TRBJ1-3|NA|TRBV7-2|NA
CASSLTFDQGGTGNTIYF
TGTGCCAGCAGCTTAACCTTTGATCAGGGTGGGACTGGAAACACCATATATTTT
>TRBJ2-2|NA|TRBV28|NA
CASSSIDGTGELFF
TGTGCCAGCAGTTCCATCGACGGAACCGGGGAGCTGTTTTTT
>TRBJ2-5|NA|TRBV18|TRBD1
CASSAIDREWETQYF
TGTGCCAGCTCAGCCATCGACAGGGAGTGGGAGACCCAGTACTTC
>TRBJ2-5|few|TRBV6-5|NA
CASSYGGETQYF
TGTGCCAGCAGTTACGGGGGAGAGACCCAGTACTTC
>TRBJ2-7|few|TRBV7-9|TRBD1
CASTRDSSYEQYF
TGTGCCAGCACCCGGGACAGCTCCTACGAGCAGTACTTC
>TRBJ1-4|once|TRBV5-1|NA
CASSLFWGNEKLFF
TGCGCCAGCAGCTTGTTTTGGGGGAATGAAAAACTGTTTTTT
>TRBJ1-1|NA|TRBV6-2/TRBV6-3|NA
CASSSRGGTEAFF
TGTGCCAGCAGCTCCCGTGGGGGTACTGAAGCTTTCTTT
>TRBJ1-1|once|TRBV15|NA
CATSREEAFF
TGTGCCACCAGCAGAGAGGAGGCTTTCTTT
>TRBJ1-2|NA|TRBV19|NA
CASSIDGRWDGYTF
TGTGCCAGTAGTATAGACGGTCGGTGGGATGGCTACACCTTC